The source of this TCR beta chain is a study of T cell responses to AZD1222 COVID-19 vaccine. Findings and limits, study-wide: The donor cohort was predominantly white British with a female majority, and clonal diversity may have been underestimated. Baseline seropositivity characterized only a handful of AZD1222 recipients. Per reports, nearly half of all spike-specific TCRs target regions that are unmutated in variants.

Concerning this clone itself: Its specificity is not known.

This CDR3 is 14 amino acids long. This table comes from immunoSEQ multiplex PCR, and its TCRdb copy is limited to in-frame clones, with some not included. This table has about 78,000 clones, about nine tenths appearing once. V is TRBV21-1 and J is TRBJ2-1; TRBD1, the D gene given by the table, was not confirmed from the DNA. TRBV21-1 is a pseudogene. The source material was peripheral blood, sampled on day 0 of AZD1222 vaccination. The origin of this receptor is an adult in good health. CDR3 sequence: CAPTLGQGWAEQFF. For the CDR3, the DNA is TGTGCCCCCACGCTGGGACAGGGGTGGGCTGAGCAGTTCTTC.